The next 20 T cell receptor beta chains were all read from a single sample in a study of T cells after yellow fever vaccination. TCRdb itself ran the 5' RACE reads through MiXCR, one entry per CDR3 protein. The sample yields some 670,000 distinct CDR3 sequences, roughly 12% seen once. The sample in question was PBMCs, obtained on the day of the yellow fever booster vaccination. The receptors were sampled from a man in his thirties or forties who received the YFV17D yellow fever vaccine.

The chain carries TRBV29-1 and TRBJ2-3; 8 nucleotides align to TRBD2. Germline V gene data show CDR1 as SQVTM and CDR2 as ANQGSEA. Trimming removed 5 bases from V and 4 bases from J; junction bases left unmatched: 11. The CDR3 extends over 15 amino acids. Written as DNA, the CDR3 is TGCAGCGTTTCCACAGCGACTAGCGCGTCAGATACGCAGTATTTT. Translation: CSVSTATSASDTQYF.

The gene calls are TRBV6-5 and TRBJ2-7; 9 nucleotides line up with TRBD1. This CDR3 has 15 amino acids. CDR1 MNHEY and CDR2 SVGAGI come from the germline V gene. With V trimmed by 2 bases and J by 7 bases, 9 bases remained unmatched. CDR3 protein: CASSYETGGFGEQYF. The DNA of the CDR3 is TGTGCCAGCAGTTACGAAACAGGGGGCTTCGGGGAGCAGTACTTC.

The chain combines TRBV5-1 with TRBJ2-7; 8 bases match TRBD2. Germline trimming cut 5 bases from V and 2 bases from J; bases unmatched to any gene: 12. The V gene's germline CDR1 is SGHRS and CDR2 YFSETQ. This CDR3 is 16 amino acids long. Here the CDR3 DNA reads TGCGCCAGCAGTTCCCTCGGTACTAGCGGAACCTACGAGCAGTACTTC. This sequence encodes CASSSLGTSGTYEQYF.

This clonotype occurred many times. The V and J genes are TRBV5-5 and TRBJ2-7, with D possibly matching TRBD2 (6 bases). The CDR3 runs 15 residues. Germline lookup yields CDR1 SGHKS and CDR2 YYEKEE (reference sequence). Between the trimmed V and J ends, which lost 4 bases and 3 bases, there was a span of 17 bases. Written as DNA, the CDR3 is TGTGCCAGCAGCCCCACCGGGACTCACCACTACGAGCAGTACTTC. This encodes CASSPTGTHHYEQYF.

The chain couples TRBV7-2 to TRBJ2-7; tentatively, D is TRBD1 (6 bases). This CDR3 has 12 residues. In germline, CDR1 is SGHTA, CDR2 FQGNSA. V dropped 5 bases and J dropped 6 bases, with 11 bases sitting between them. In DNA form, the CDR3 reads TGTGCCAGCAGCATTGACAGGACCGAGCAGTACTTC. Its protein is CASSIDRTEQYF.

Regarding this clonotype: Since a much larger clone is just one base distant, this may be a read error. The V call is TRBV10-3, the J call TRBJ2-7; D is ambiguous. The germline V gene encodes CDR1 ENHRY and CDR2 SYGVKD. This CDR3 comprises 11 residues. V was shortened by 6 bases and J by 3 bases, with 6 bases between the two germline ends. The CDR3 spells CAISQDYEQYF. In DNA, the CDR3 is TGTGCCATCAGCCAAGACTACGAGCAGTACTTC.

The chain is built from TRBV20-1 and TRBJ1-2; D might be TRBD1 (6 bases). Trimming stripped 6 bases from V and 8 bases from J, with 19 bases between. Looked up from germline, CDR1 is DFQATT and CDR2 is SNEGSKA (reference sequence). The CDR3 loop spans 13 amino acids. Written as DNA, the CDR3 is TGCAGTGCCGTAACTGACAGGAGTGGCGGCTACACCTTC. Translating gives CSAVTDRSGGYTF.

The V and J genes are TRBV10-1 and TRBJ2-3; D perhaps matches TRBD1 (5 bases). From germline, CDR1 is WNHNN and CDR2 SYGVQD (reference sequence). V was trimmed by 1 base and J by 4 bases, leaving 15 bases between them. The CDR3 extends over 16 amino acids. The CDR3 DNA is TGCGCCAGCAGTGAGTTCGGGCAGGGTGTCGCAGATACGCAGTATTTT. This encodes CASSEFGQGVADTQYF.

This clonotype was detected only a few times. The gene calls are TRBV5-5 and TRBJ2-7, with unresolved D. CDR3 length: 11 residues. CDR1 SGHKS and CDR2 YYEKEE come from the germline V gene (reference sequence). The V and J ends lost 7 bases and 2 bases respectively, with 7 bases between them. The CDR3 loop reads CASYATYEQYF. CDR3 DNA sequence: TGTGCCAGCTATGCCACCTACGAGCAGTACTTC.

The chain couples TRBV12-3 or TRBV12-4 to TRBJ2-1; D is unclear. V shed 3 bases and J shed 2 bases, with 8 bases lying between them. The CDR3 covers 14 residues. The CDR3 DNA reads as TGTGCCAGCAGTTTTGTGAGCGCCTACAATGAGCAGTTCTTC. Encoded protein: CASSFVSAYNEQFF.

The chain recombines TRBV2 with TRBJ2-2, with D perhaps TRBD1 (6 bases). Germline V gene data show CDR1 as SNHLY and CDR2 as FYNNEI. The CDR3 covers 14 residues. Trimming stripped 5 bases from V and 9 bases from J, with 16 bases between. CDR3 sequence reads: CASSPGQHHRELFF. The CDR3, as DNA: TGTGCCAGCAGTCCCGGACAGCACCACCGGGAGCTGTTTTTT.

The chain employs TRBV9 and TRBJ2-3; D remains unclear. The CDR3 totals 11 residues. The V gene lost 3 bases and the J gene lost 7 bases, with 6 bases spanning the gap. Germline assignment: CDR1 SGDLS and CDR2 YYNGEE. The CDR3 bases are TGTGCCAGCAGCGCCGGATATACGCAGTATTTT. Encoded protein: CASSAGYTQYF.

This clonotype was seen a handful of times. The genes are TRBV20-1 and TRBJ1-1; 8 bases are a match to TRBD1. The CDR3 is made up of 13 amino acids. With V trimmed by 6 bases and J by 1 base, 4 bases remained unmatched. Germline values: CDR1 DFQATT, CDR2 SNEGSKA (reference sequence). CDR3 amino acids: CSATQGANTEAFF. In DNA, the CDR3 is TGCAGTGCAACCCAGGGGGCGAACACTGAAGCTTTCTTT.

Comments on this clonotype: At one of its ends the junction is not consistent with the germline gene, which may arise from a read error. The J gene is TRBJ2-3, the V gene TRBV7-9; tentative D call: TRBD2 (5 bases). CDR1 and CDR2 (germline): SEHNR, FQNEAQ (reference sequence). This CDR3 has 14 amino acids. The CDR3 bases are TGTGCCAGCATCTTAACGGGGTTCACAGATACGCAGTATTTT. Protein product: CASILTGFTDTQYF.

This clonotype was detected many times. Germline is not matched at one junction end, which may reflect a read error. The chain recombines TRBV5-1 with TRBJ2-5; 12 bases map to TRBD2. Per the germline V gene, CDR1 is SGHRS and CDR2 is YFSETQ. This CDR3 contains 17 residues. For the CDR3, the DNA is TGCGCCAGCCGCTTTTGGCCTGAGACTAGCGGGGGAGAGACCCAGTACTTC. It is translated as CASRFWPETSGGETQYF.

This clonotype was detected only a few times. The chain is built from TRBV5-4 and TRBJ2-1; 11 bases match TRBD2. Per the germline V gene, CDR1 is SGHNT and CDR2 is YYREEE (reference sequence). CDR3 length: 17 residues. Trimming cost V 4 bases and J 6 bases; bases outside gene matches: 12. The CDR3: CASSTIITGTSGNEQFF. DNA of the CDR3: TGTGCCAGCAGCACTATCATAACCGGGACTAGCGGCAATGAGCAGTTCTTC.

This clonotype was found a few times. This chain joins TRBV20-1 and TRBJ2-7, with 7 bases that match TRBD1. V trimming: 0 bases; J trimming: 3 bases; junction bases outside the gene matches: 8. The CDR3 extends over 15 amino acids. CDR1 is DFQATT and CDR2 is SNEGSKA in the germline V gene (reference sequence). CDR3 amino acids: CSARETGTAIYEQYF. The CDR3, as DNA: TGCAGTGCTAGAGAGACCGGGACAGCTATCTACGAGCAGTACTTC.

This clonotype was detected only a few times. The genes are TRBV7-2 and TRBJ2-5; 11 bases fit TRBD2. Per the germline V gene, CDR1 is SGHTA and CDR2 is FQGNSA. The CDR3 is 16 amino acids. Unmatched junction bases numbered 9, after V lost 4 bases and J lost 5 bases. CDR3 residues: CASSSLTSGNGETQYF. The CDR3 coding sequence is TGTGCCAGCAGCTCCTTGACTAGCGGGAACGGGGAGACCCAGTACTTC.

This chain connects TRBV20-1 to TRBJ1-1; D gene unclear. Looked up from germline, CDR1 is DFQATT and CDR2 is SNEGSKA (reference sequence). V was clipped by 1 base and J by 9 bases, with 15 bases between them. The CDR3 totals 13 residues. The chain's CDR3 is CSARVSGLKQAFF. CDR3 nucleotide sequence: TGCAGTGCTAGAGTGAGTGGCCTCAAACAAGCTTTCTTT.

V usage is TRBV5-1 and J usage is TRBJ2-1; 12 bases map to TRBD2. CDR1 is SGHRS, CDR2 YFSETQ, per germline. Trimming cost V 6 bases and J 7 bases; bases outside gene matches: 8. The CDR3 is 15 residues long. CDR3 region: CASIPTSGRWNEQFF. The CDR3 nucleotides are TGCGCCAGCATCCCGACTAGCGGGAGATGGAATGAGCAGTTCTTC.